What follows are 32 T cell receptor beta chains derived from one specimen sequenced in a study of shared clonotypes between healthy human individuals. Profiled with immunoSEQ multiplex PCR; TCRdb holds only in-frame clones, not every one. The sample lists more than 450,000 clones, approximately 79% occurring once. Sequencing was performed on PBMCs. The receptors derive from a woman in her 40s in good health. Some clones in this sample may be carry-over from other donors' samples.

V is TRBV27 and J is TRBJ1-5, with no clear D. Deletions cut 5 bases from V and 2 bases from J, with 13 bases between. The germline gives CDR1 MNHEY, CDR2 SMNVEV (reference sequence). CDR3 length: 15 residues. Here the CDR3 DNA reads TGTGCCAGCAGTGCGGGTGGGTTTGGCAATCAGCCCCAGCATTTT. This translates into CASSAGGFGNQPQHF.

In its sample, this clone was seen once. This chain joins TRBV5-1 and TRBJ2-2; a possible D gene is TRBD1 (6 bases). Germline CDR1 reads SGHRS; CDR2 reads YFSETQ. CDR3 length: 15 amino acids. The germline V and J ends were trimmed by 4 bases and 3 bases, with 13 bases remaining between them. The CDR3 DNA follows: TGCGCCAGCAGCCCACAGGGCGACTACACCGGGGAGCTGTTTTTT. Its protein is CASSPQGDYTGELFF.

The chain couples TRBV5-8 to TRBJ2-3, with TRBD2 matching 12 bases. Per germline, CDR1 SGHTS and CDR2 YDEGEE. The junction had 13 bases not matched to a gene; V was cut back by 7 bases and J by 10 bases. The CDR3 length is 15 residues. CDR3 nucleotide sequence: TGTGCCAGCCGGTCTAGGTGGACTAGCGGGGATGCGCAGTATTTT. Protein sequence: CASRSRWTSGDAQYF.

The genes are TRBV11-3 and TRBJ1-1; no firm D call. CDR1 and CDR2 (germline): SGHNT, YENEEA. The CDR3 runs 13 residues. V lost 3 bases and J lost 7, with 12 bases in between. The CDR3 loop reads CASSFSLRDEAFF. The CDR3 nucleotides read TGTGCCAGCAGCTTTTCTCTAAGGGATGAAGCTTTCTTT.

The chain is built from TRBV14 and TRBJ2-1; 16 bases are a match to TRBD2. This CDR3 is 17 amino acids long. Germline CDR1 is SGHDN and CDR2 is FVKESK. V lost 7 bases and J lost 4; bases outside the gene matches: 7. The CDR3 region is CASIGTSGRAHYNEQFF. The CDR3 DNA follows: TGTGCCAGCATCGGGACTAGCGGGAGGGCCCATTACAATGAGCAGTTCTTC.

V gene TRBV2 combines with J gene TRBJ1-1, with D perhaps matching TRBD1 (6 bases). This CDR3 has 14 residues. V was trimmed by 10 bases and J by 4 bases, leaving 19 bases between them. Germline-derived CDR1 and CDR2 are SNHLY and FYNNEI. The CDR3 sequence: CATKLQGSRTEAFF. For the CDR3, the DNA is TGTGCCACCAAACTACAGGGTTCACGCACTGAAGCTTTCTTT.

The chain has TRBV18 and TRBJ2-4; 16 positions match TRBD2. This CDR3 is 20 amino acids long. Germline loops: CDR1 KGHSH, CDR2 LQKENI. Trimming took 0 bases from V and 0 from J; bases not matched to a gene: 5. CDR3 sequence: CASSPPEGLAGGGAKNIQYF. CDR3 nucleotide sequence: TGTGCCAGCTCACCACCGGAGGGACTAGCGGGAGGGGGAGCCAAAAACATTCAGTACTTC.

The chain employs TRBV25-1 and TRBJ2-7; TRBD1 agrees at 10 bases. The CDR3 is 14 amino acids. Per the germline V gene, CDR1 is MGHDK and CDR2 is SYGVNS. The V and J ends lost 6 bases and 2 bases, in that order; junction bases with no gene match: 4. CDR3 DNA: TGTGCCAGCAGATCAGGACAGGGGGCCTACGAGCAGTACTTC. Translation gives CASRSGQGAYEQYF.

This clone has a count of ten or more. Additional DNA sequences in this sample encode the identical CDR3. The chain joins TRBV6-4 to TRBJ2-1, with a tentative D call TRBD1 (5 bases). The CDR3 covers 13 residues. Trimming pared 0 bases from V and 6 bases from J, leaving 6 bases between. Germline CDR1 reads MRHNA; CDR2 reads SNTAGT. CDR3 nucleotide sequence: TGTGCCAGCAGTGACTCAGGGGTCAATGAGCAGTTCTTC. Amino acid sequence: CASSDSGVNEQFF.

To note about this clone: A read error may produce the germline difference seen at one junction end. The V call is TRBV2, the J call TRBJ1-4; D remains ambiguous. The CDR3 loop spans 11 amino acids. The germline V gene has CDR1 SNHLY and CDR2 FYNNEI. The CDR3 loop is CASSEGLTAVF. CDR3 DNA sequence: TGTGCCAGCAGTGAGGGTTTAACAGCCGTTTTT.

Comment on this clone: Different DNA sequences within this sample yield the same CDR3. The chain has TRBV29-1 and TRBJ2-1; D unclear. V shed 3 bases and J shed 9 bases, with 9 bases lying between them. Germline V gene data show CDR1 as SQVTM and CDR2 as ANQGSEA. CDR3 length equals 11 residues. The CDR3 loop reads CSVEVGREQFF. The DNA for the CDR3 is TGCAGCGTTGAGGTAGGCCGTGAGCAGTTCTTC.

The rearrangement links TRBV29-1 to TRBJ2-3, with D possibly being TRBD1 (5 bases). The CDR3 consists of 12 residues. Germline V gene data show CDR1 as SQVTM and CDR2 as ANQGSEA. V lost 4 bases to trimming and J lost 4 bases, with 9 bases between them. The CDR3 is CSVVQGADTQYF. DNA of the CDR3: TGCAGCGTTGTCCAAGGGGCAGATACGCAGTATTTT.

This chain connects TRBV4-2 to TRBJ2-1; D perhaps matches TRBD2 (5 bases). V lost 1 base to trimming and J lost 4 bases, with 11 bases between them. The CDR3 extends over 15 amino acids. Looked up from germline, CDR1 is LGHNA and CDR2 is YNFKEQ. The CDR3 DNA reads as TGTGCCAGCAGCCAAGGGGAGTCGAATTACAATGAGCAGTTCTTC. Translation: CASSQGESNYNEQFF.

The CDR3 nucleotides read TGTGCCAGCTCACCACGGGCGGGAGGAACCGGGGAGCTGTTTTTT. Encoded protein: CASSPRAGGTGELFF. V is TRBV18 and J is TRBJ2-2; 8 positions agree with TRBD2. Germline loops: CDR1 KGHSH, CDR2 LQKENI. The junction had 3 bases not matched to a gene; V was cut back by 1 base and J by 5 bases. The CDR3 sequence is 15 residues long.

This clone was observed a handful of times. V and J are TRBV11-2 and TRBJ1-2; 8 nucleotides agree with TRBD1. The junction had 15 bases not matched to a gene; V was cut back by 5 bases and J by 7 bases. The CDR3 is 16 residues long. Germline-derived CDR1 and CDR2 are SGHAT and FQNNGV. In nucleotides, the CDR3 is TGTGCCAGCAGCCCAGAGGGGTACAGGGGGGTCTCTGGCTACACCTTC. Its protein product is CASSPEGYRGVSGYTF.

V gene TRBV5-6 combines with J gene TRBJ2-7; 11 bases map to TRBD2. Per germline, CDR1 SGHDT and CDR2 YYEEEE. The J segment lost 6 bases and the V segment lost 0 bases, leaving 5 bases of the junction unmatched. The CDR3 extends over 15 amino acids. CDR3 region: CASSLGLAGLGEQYF. Here the CDR3 DNA reads TGTGCCAGCAGCTTGGGACTAGCGGGATTGGGCGAGCAGTACTTC.

V is TRBV27 and J is TRBJ2-5, with D perhaps matching TRBD1 (5 bases). Germline-derived CDR1 and CDR2 are MNHEY and SMNVEV (reference sequence). The CDR3 is made up of 14 amino acids. V dropped 4 bases and J dropped 1 base, with 10 bases sitting between them. CDR3 bases: TGTGCCAGCAGTTCGACAGCTATCCAAGAGACCCAGTACTTC. It translates to CASSSTAIQETQYF.

The chain couples TRBV28 to TRBJ2-3; 11 bases line up with TRBD2. Trimming took 3 bases from V and 6 from J; bases not matched to a gene: 11. Germline values: CDR1 MDHEN, CDR2 SYDVKM. This CDR3 contains 17 residues. CDR3 residues: CASSLGSLAGAGDTQYF. Here the CDR3 DNA reads TGTGCCAGCAGTTTGGGATCACTAGCGGGAGCCGGGGATACGCAGTATTTT.

Remarks on this clone: The junction departs from germline at one end; a sequencing error may be responsible. The rearrangement links TRBV7-6 to TRBJ1-1, with 11 bases identical to TRBD1. Germline V gives CDR1 SGHVS, CDR2 FNYEAQ. The CDR3 sequence is 15 residues long. Here the CDR3 DNA reads TGTGCCAGCAACTTAGCGCCCGGGACAGGGGGTGAAGCTTTCTTT. Its protein product is CASNLAPGTGGEAFF.

By proportion, this clone is medium-sized. This sequence joins TRBV6-1 and TRBJ2-1; no clear D gene. CDR1 and CDR2 from the germline V gene are MNHNS and SASEGT. V was trimmed by 2 bases and J by 9 bases, leaving 11 bases between them. The CDR3 runs to 13 residues. The CDR3 is CASSESRPGEQFF. DNA for the CDR3: TGTGCCAGCAGTGAATCCCGACCGGGTGAGCAGTTCTTC.

The V gene is TRBV6-6, the J gene TRBJ2-1; 9 bases align to TRBD2. V was clipped by 2 bases and J by 7 bases; unmatched bases: 6. Germline CDR1 MNHNY, CDR2 SVGAGI (reference sequence). CDR3 size: 15 residues. The chain's CDR3 is CASSYGREGVNEQFF. The CDR3 nucleotides are TGTGCCAGCAGTTACGGGCGGGAGGGCGTTAATGAGCAGTTCTTC.

The V gene is TRBV19, the J gene TRBJ2-7; no definite D call. CDR3 length: 14 amino acids. Trimming removed 4 bases from V and 4 bases from J, with 14 bases in between. Germline CDR1 LNHDA, CDR2 SQIVND (reference sequence). CDR3 sequence (DNA): TGTGCCAGTAGTACGGCTGTGCGTGGTTACGAGCAGTACTTC. It yields the protein CASSTAVRGYEQYF.

This clone appeared a few times. The CDR3 bases are TGTGCCAGCAGGAACCGGGACATCGGATCACCCCTCCACTTT. This sequence encodes CASRNRDIGSPLHF. This chain connects TRBV2 to TRBJ1-6; the D gene is possibly TRBD1 (6 bases). V shed 6 bases and J shed 10 bases, with 16 bases lying between them. From germline, CDR1 is SNHLY and CDR2 FYNNEI. The CDR3 contains 14 residues.

This sequence joins TRBV2 and TRBJ2-7, with 11 bases lining up with TRBD1. Germline V lookup: CDR1 SNHLY, CDR2 FYNNEI. V was pared by 6 bases and J by 5 bases, with 6 bases of the junction left unmatched. The CDR3 runs to 14 residues. The CDR3 nucleotides read TGTGCCAGCAGGGGGGACAGGGGGTTCAACGAGCAGTACTTC. Translating it yields CASRGDRGFNEQYF.

The CDR3 protein is CASSGDGTSRQTQYF. In DNA, the CDR3 is TGTGCCAGCAGCGGGGACGGGACTAGCAGGCAGACCCAGTACTTC. The chain employs TRBV7-2 and TRBJ2-5; 9 bases are shared with TRBD2. Germline CDR1 and CDR2: SGHTA and FQGNSA. The CDR3 contains 15 residues. The J segment lost 6 bases and the V segment lost 5 bases, leaving 10 bases of the junction unmatched.

This sequence joins TRBV5-1 and TRBJ2-7; 7 bases are a match to TRBD1. CDR1 SGHRS and CDR2 YFSETQ come from the germline V gene. This CDR3 has 13 residues. With 0 bases clipped from V and 4 bases from J, the junction kept 1 base outside the gene matches. CDR3 amino acids: CASSLEGAYEQYF. In nucleotides, the CDR3 is TGCGCCAGCAGCTTGGAGGGGGCGTACGAGCAGTACTTC.

This clone has a handful of counts. V is TRBV9 and J is TRBJ2-5; possible D gene TRBD2, 5 bases. Trimming pared 4 bases from V and 5 bases from J, leaving 12 bases between. CDR3 length: 13 amino acids. Per the germline V gene, CDR1 is SGDLS and CDR2 is YYNGEE. DNA of the CDR3: TGTGCCAGCAGCCGGGAATTGGTGGAGACCCAGTACTTC. It specifies CASSRELVETQYF.

The chain combines TRBV19 with TRBJ2-7; the match to TRBD2 covers 7 bases. CDR3 length: 15 amino acids. Germline V lookup: CDR1 LNHDA, CDR2 SQIVND (reference sequence). The V and J ends lost 1 base and 6 bases, in that order; junction bases with no gene match: 9. CDR3 nucleotides: TGTGCCAGTAGTATAGGAGGAGGCGGGAGTATCGAGCAGTACTTC. This sequence encodes CASSIGGGGSIEQYF.

This CDR3 is CAISEYDRGSYEQYF. The CDR3 DNA is TGTGCCATCAGTGAGTACGACAGGGGATCCTACGAGCAGTACTTC. The genes are TRBV10-3 and TRBJ2-7; TRBD1 matches 8 bases. Germline CDR1 and CDR2: ENHRY and SYGVKD. J lost 1 base, V lost 1 base, and 3 bases had no gene match. This CDR3 comprises 15 residues.

The chain uses TRBV6-1 and TRBJ1-1; 7 nucleotides align to TRBD1. V dropped 6 bases and J dropped 1; count of bases not matched to a gene: 5. The CDR3 length is 14 residues. Germline assignment: CDR1 MNHNS and CDR2 SASEGT. The chain's CDR3 is CASRGTDSNTEAFF. The DNA for the CDR3 is TGTGCCAGCAGGGGGACAGACTCGAACACTGAAGCTTTCTTT.

The gene calls are TRBV11-2 and TRBJ2-7, with D possibly TRBD1 on 5 matching bases. The CDR3 length is 16 residues. The germline V gene encodes CDR1 SGHAT and CDR2 FQNNGV. Trimming shortened V by 0 bases and J by 2 bases, and 14 bases separated the two germline ends. The CDR3 coding sequence is TGTGCCAGCAGCTTAGATGGCGCAGGGTCCCCCTACGAGCAGTACTTC. Its protein product is CASSLDGAGSPYEQYF. Combining the CDR3 with reference TRBV11-2 and TRBJ2-7 gives the whole variable domain EAGVAQSPRYKIIEKRQSVAFWCNPISGHATLYWYQQILGQGPKLLIQFQNNGVVDDSQLPKDRFSAERLKGVDSTLKIQPAKLEDSAVYLCASSLDGAGSPYEQYFGPGTRLTVT.

This clone came up once. The gene calls are TRBV6-5 and TRBJ2-7, with D maybe TRBD1 (6 bases). In germline, CDR1 is MNHEY, CDR2 SVGAGI. V was clipped by 0 bases and J by 5 bases, with 14 bases between them. The length of the CDR3 is 15 residues. The CDR3 protein is CASSYSPQGTNEQYF. CDR3 nucleotides: TGTGCCAGCAGTTACTCGCCACAGGGTACCAACGAGCAGTACTTC.